These T cell receptor beta chains were read from a single sample in a study of Graves' ophthalmopathy and Graves' hyperthyroidism. TCRdb independently ran MiXCR on the multiplex PCR reads; one entry per CDR3 protein. The top ten hold roughly 7% of the sample, which has about 380,000 distinct CDR3 sequences, 15% seen once. The specimen was peripheral blood. Source of these receptors: a woman younger than 35 with stable Graves' hyperthyroidism. The CDR3 runs from the conserved cysteine through the conserved F or W. The D gene is left open where the match is weak. Clone size is stated in some rows and not others, as once, few, many or a class when expanded.

abundance	v_gene	j_gene	d_gene	CDR3aa	CDR3nt
many	TRBV20-1	TRBJ1-1	NA	CSAKGPGLAFF	TGCAGTGCCAAAGGACCGGGCCTAGCTTTCTTT
NA	TRBV7-9	TRBJ1-1	TRBD1	CASGEATGGLEACF	TGTGCCAGCGGAGAAGCGACAGGGGGCCTAGAAGCTTGCTTT
many	TRBV12-3/TRBV12-4	TRBJ1-1	NA	CASSWGGNTEAFF	TGTGCCAGCAGTTGGGGGGGGAACACTGAAGCTTTCTTT
many	TRBV5-1	TRBJ1-3	NA	CASSLGGRDSGNTIYF	TGCGCCAGCAGCTTGGGGGGCAGGGACTCTGGAAACACCATATATTTT
many	TRBV11-2	TRBJ2-7	NA	CASSLGGPFYEQYF	TGTGCCAGCAGCTTAGGGGGGCCATTTTACGAGCAGTACTTC
many	TRBV7-7	TRBJ1-1	NA	CASSFSENTEAFF	TGTGCTAGCAGCTTCTCAGAGAACACTGAAGCTTTCTTT
many	TRBV6-4	TRBJ2-1	TRBD1	CASTSGQLLEQFF	TGTGCCAGCACCTCGGGACAGCTCCTAGAGCAGTTCTTC
many	TRBV5-1	TRBJ2-2	NA	CASSPGARTGELFF	TGCGCCAGCAGCCCGGGGGCGCGGACCGGGGAGCTGTTTTTT
few	TRBV3-1	TRBJ1-2	NA	CASSQQVFPGYTF	TGTGCCAGCAGTCAACAGGTCTTCCCGGGCTACACCTTC
NA	TRBV4-1	TRBJ1-1	NA	CASSQKGGQVGTEAFF	TGCGCCAGCAGCCAAAAGGGGGGGCAGGTCGGGACTGAAGCTTTCTTT
many	TRBV19	TRBJ2-7	NA	CASSMVSSYEQYF	TGTGCCAGTAGTATGGTCAGCTCCTACGAGCAGTACTTC
NA	TRBV6-2/TRBV6-3	TRBJ2-7	NA	CASSYSGTRYEQYF	TGTGCCAGCAGTTACTCCGGGACACGCTACGAGCAGTACTTC
many	TRBV11-2	TRBJ2-7	NA	CASSLWLPYEQYF	TGTGCCAGCAGCTTATGGCTACCCTACGAGCAGTACTTC
many	TRBV11-1	TRBJ2-7	TRBD1	CASSLTRDRGAFDEQYF	TGTGCCAGCAGCTTGACCCGGGACAGGGGTGCCTTCGACGAGCAGTACTTC
many	TRBV6-5	TRBJ1-2	NA	CASSNPGQGYTF	TGTGCCAGCAGTAACCCAGGGCAGGGCTACACCTTC
many	TRBV11-3	TRBJ2-2	TRBD1	CASSPLGQGTGELFF	TGTGCCAGCAGCCCCCTCGGACAGGGGACCGGGGAGCTGTTTTTT
many	TRBV19	TRBJ1-1	NA	CASSPRQSIEAFF	TGTGCCAGTAGTCCGAGGCAGAGCATTGAAGCTTTCTTT
many	TRBV11-3	TRBJ1-1	NA	CASSTPGQINTEAFF	TGTGCCAGCAGCACTCCGGGACAAATTAACACTGAAGCTTTCTTT
many	TRBV10-2	TRBJ2-7	NA	CASSEAGVHEQYF	TGCGCCAGCAGTGAGGCAGGGGTACACGAGCAGTACTTC
many	TRBV7-2	TRBJ2-7	NA	CASSLGGMRQAEQYF	TGTGCCAGCAGCTTAGGGGGAATGCGACAGGCCGAGCAGTACTTC
few	TRBV2	TRBJ2-1	TRBD2	CASRLLAGSYNEQFF	TGTGCCAGCAGGTTACTAGCGGGGTCCTACAATGAGCAGTTCTTC
many	TRBV7-2	TRBJ1-2	NA	CASSLDSGYGYTF	TGTGCCAGCAGCTTGGACTCTGGCTATGGCTACACCTTC
NA	TRBV4-1	TRBJ1-1	NA	CASSQFVILNTEAFF	TGCGCCAGCAGCCAATTTGTGATTTTGAACACTGAAGCTTTCTTT
many	TRBV7-6	TRBJ2-7	NA	CASSIDRDYEQYF	TGTGCCAGCAGCATAGACAGAGACTACGAGCAGTACTTC
many	TRBV5-1	TRBJ2-7	NA	CASSLAGSGGYEQYF	TGCGCCAGCAGCTTGGCGGGTTCTGGCGGCTACGAGCAGTACTTC
many	TRBV2	TRBJ1-2	TRBD1	CASRRDRDYGYTF	TGTGCCAGCAGACGGGACAGGGATTATGGCTACACCTTC
many	TRBV6-5	TRBJ1-1	NA	CASSYSGQTNTEAFF	TGTGCCAGCAGTTACTCTGGACAAACGAACACTGAAGCTTTCTTT
many	TRBV10-3	TRBJ1-2	NA	CAISDRQSYGYTF	TGTGCCATCAGTGATCGGCAGTCCTATGGCTACACCTTC
many	TRBV20-1	TRBJ2-5	TRBD2	CSARDLGPASGGPETQYF	TGCAGTGCTAGAGATCTAGGACCGGCTAGCGGGGGGCCGGAGACCCAGTACTTC
many	TRBV6-1	TRBJ2-7	NA	CASSSPGDYEQYF	TGTGCCAGCAGCTCCCCGGGGGACTACGAGCAGTACTTC
many	TRBV12-3/TRBV12-4	TRBJ2-5	NA	CASSLGARVVETQYF	TGTGCCAGCAGTTTAGGCGCCAGGGTGGTCGAGACCCAGTACTTC
NA	TRBV27	TRBJ2-7	NA	CASTDRPRQSSYEQYF	TGTGCCAGCACCGACCGGCCCCGACAGAGCTCCTACGAGCAGTACTTC
many	TRBV7-2	TRBJ2-5	NA	CASRPAGVETQYF	TGTGCCAGCCGCCCCGCCGGGGTGGAGACCCAGTACTTC
many	TRBV27	TRBJ1-2	NA	CASSLIRDSGYTF	TGTGCCAGCAGTTTAATCAGGGATTCGGGCTACACCTTC
NA	TRBV4-1	TRBJ1-3	TRBD1	CASSQPTGGSGNTIYF	TGCGCCAGCAGCCAACCCACAGGGGGCAGTGGAAACACCATATATTTT
many	TRBV7-6	TRBJ2-5	TRBD2	CASSRTTSGGFRGGETQYF	TGTGCCAGCAGCCGAACCACTAGCGGGGGGTTCCGAGGTGGAGAGACCCAGTACTTC
NA	TRBV5-1	TRBJ2-7	TRBD2	CASSSQTSGGALYEQYF	TGCGCCAGCAGTTCACAGACTAGCGGGGGGGCGTTGTACGAGCAGTACTTC
many	TRBV24-1	TRBJ2-5	NA	CATSDSPLQETQYF	TGTGCCACCAGTGACTCTCCCCTCCAAGAGACCCAGTACTTC
many	TRBV6-2/TRBV6-3	TRBJ2-7	NA	CASSPTPGSTSEQYF	TGTGCCAGCAGCCCTACCCCTGGGTCTACATCCGAGCAGTACTTC
few	TRBV18	TRBJ2-7	NA	CASSPEGTYEQYF	TGTGCCAGCTCACCAGAAGGGACCTACGAGCAGTACTTC
NA	TRBV19	TRBJ1-1	TRBD1	CASSWGQRNTEAFF	TGTGCCAGTAGTTGGGGACAGAGGAACACTGAAGCTTTCTTT
many	TRBV11-3	TRBJ1-1	NA	CASSLMQGSTEAFF	TGTGCCAGCAGCTTAATGCAGGGGAGCACTGAAGCTTTCTTT
many	TRBV10-3	TRBJ1-6	NA	CAISAQGINSPLHF	TGTGCCATCAGTGCCCAGGGGATCAATTCACCCCTCCACTTT
many	TRBV5-1	TRBJ1-2	NA	CASSLAPEGRGYTF	TGCGCCAGCAGCTTGGCCCCAGAGGGCCGAGGCTACACCTTC
NA	TRBV5-1	TRBJ2-2	TRBD1	CASSFMTGQSGELFF	TGCGCCAGCAGCTTTATGACAGGGCAGTCCGGGGAGCTGTTTTTT